A single T cell receptor beta chain is shown here with its context. Its antigen is still unknown. The CDR3 extends over 13 amino acids. CDR1 and CDR2 (germline): MNHEY, SVGEGT. Unmatched junction bases numbered 9, after V lost 11 bases and J lost 4 bases. This sample was taken from a study of T cells after yellow fever vaccination. MiXCR, applied by TCRdb to the 5' RACE reads, yields one record per CDR3 protein. The data contain fewer than 650,000 distinct CDR3 sequences, roughly 22% of them seen just once; the ten biggest clones take up about 16%. Study-level points and caveats: Post-booster reappearance was seen for most primary-vaccination clones (about 95% CD4, around 91% CD8).

The J gene is TRBJ2-5, the V gene TRBV6-2 or TRBV6-3; TRBD1 matches 8 bases. The clonotype comes from a man between 18 and 29 years old who received the YFV17D yellow fever vaccine. The input for sequencing was PBMCs, taken less than 25 days after the first yellow fever vaccination. The CDR3 loop reads CAEAGGDGETQYF. In nucleotides, the CDR3 is TGTGCCGAGGCAGGGGGCGATGGAGAGACCCAGTACTTC.